The rows below give T cell receptor beta chains drawn from one sample of a study of PD-1 blockade in mismatch repair-deficient tumors. Sequencing was performed with immunoSEQ multiplex PCR; in TCRdb, only in-frame clones are kept and a portion is missing. The sample has more than 7,500 clones; 88% are singletons. Their antigens are not known. The starting material was cells cultured in vitro, obtained from a patient treated with pembrolizumab. The receptors derive from an adult with mismatch repair-deficient cancer. CDR3s include the opening cysteine and the closing phenylalanine or tryptophan.

J gene,V gene,CDR3 protein
TRBJ2-2,TRBV7-5,CVRSLRTGYTGELFF
TRBJ2-4,TRBV19,CASSRQGPDIQYF
TRBJ1-5,TRBV7-2,CASSLRGGQPQHF
TRBJ2-1,TRBV4-1,CASSQLSGRLYNEQFF
TRBJ2-3,TRBV5-5,CASSREEINTDTQYF
TRBJ2-7,TRBV9,CASSVGTSGYEQYF
TRBJ1-5,TRBV15,CATSSEPGTYSNQPQHF
TRBJ1-5,TRBV28,CASSTHRGINNQPQHF
TRBJ2-1,TRBV28,CASSLFGSSGITWSYNEQFF
TRBJ1-2,TRBV28,CASSSQGRGYTF
TRBJ2-1,TRBV9,CASPGENRRGNEQFF
TRBJ2-1,TRBV6-6,CASSYLDSYNEQFF
TRBJ2-5,TRBV25-1,CASSELGGGTQYF
TRBJ1-1,TRBV10-3,CAISDRRQGRGTEAFF
TRBJ2-1,TRBV27,CASSLGLAIHEQFF
TRBJ2-2,TRBV5-1,CASSEGRGTGELFF
TRBJ2-3,TRBV25-1,CASSAYSLTDTQYF
TRBJ2-3,TRBV7-3,CASSQGFERDGDTQYF